This T cell receptor beta chain was profiled in a study of tumor and adjacent non-tumor tissue in lung cancer. Across the study: Histology: around twelve adenocarcinoma, a couple of squamous cell carcinoma, 1 small cell lung cancer. Samples averaged roughly 4.2 million productive TCRbeta reads each. Study-wide points: Top 100 clones took a larger repertoire share in normal lung.

This clonotype was detected ten times or more. Its antigen is as yet unknown. The library came from three nested PCR rounds adapted from ARM-PCR protocols. TCRdb fed the multiplex PCR reads into MiXCR, producing one record per CDR3 protein. Among about 75,000 distinct CDR3 sequences listed, around 70% were seen once. Per germline, CDR1 MGHRA and CDR2 YSYEKL. The CDR3 runs 16 residues. The junction had 8 bases not matched to a gene; V was cut back by 3 bases and J by 1 base. RNA was extracted from bulk tissue without any cell sorting. The normal lung tissue was taken more than 3 cm from the tumor edge. This sequence was found in a woman between 45 and 60 years old with non-small cell lung cancer. Sample: distant non-tumor lung tissue. V and J are TRBV4-1 and TRBJ2-7, with 8 bases lining up with TRBD2. DNA of the CDR3: TGCGCCAGCAGCCACACACTAGCGGACCCTTCCTACGAGCAGTACTTC. This gives the protein CASSHTLADPSYEQYF.